These T cell receptor beta chains were read from a single sample in a study of T cell responses to AZD1222 COVID-19 vaccine. Sequenced by immunoSEQ multiplex PCR; TCRdb stores in-frame clones only, minus some. The sample lists over 85,000 clones, 70% to 90% occurring once. This specimen consisted of peripheral blood, obtained on day 0 of AZD1222 vaccination. The receptors derive from an adult in good health. Each CDR3 is given with its conserved first and last residue. A D gene is named only where the DNA matches it firmly. Rows give clone size only sometimes, using once, few, many, or a class for an expanded clone.

>TRBJ2-1|TRBD1|TRBV9|15|.
CASSVAGQGTNEQFF
TGTGCCAGCAGCGTAGCGGGACAGGGGACCAATGAGCAGTTCTTC
>TRBJ1-2|TRBD1|TRBV5-5|13|.
CASSLDRGEGYTF
TGTGCCAGCAGCTTGGACAGGGGGGAAGGCTACACCTTC
>TRBJ2-1|TRBD2|TRBV20-1|16|.
CSASPSGGTVYNEQFF
TGCAGTGCTAGTCCTAGCGGGGGCACGGTCTACAATGAGCAGTTCTTC
>TRBJ2-1|TRBD2|TRBV18|19|.
CASSLLLAGGRSSYNEQFF
TGTGCCAGCTCACTTTTACTAGCGGGGGGTCGTAGCTCCTACAATGAGCAGTTCTTC
>TRBJ1-5|TRBD1|TRBV30|14|.
CAWTRDRGNQPQHF
TGTGCCTGGACCCGGGACAGGGGTAATCAGCCCCAGCATTTT
>TRBJ1-2|.|TRBV5-6|15|once
CASSLRAGETYGYTF
TGTGCCAGCAGCTTAAGGGCAGGGGAAACCTATGGCTACACCTTC
>TRBJ1-3|.|TRBV2|15|.
CASSPQAISGNTIYF
TGTGCCAGCAGCCCACAGGCAATCTCTGGAAACACCATATATTTT
>TRBJ1-3|.|TRBV6-1|13|.
CASSEGQDTTIYF
TGTGCCAGCAGTGAAGGGCAGGATACAACCATATATTTT
>TRBJ1-2|TRBD1|TRBV7-8|12|.
CASSLRTGGVYF
TGTGCCAGCAGCCTCAGGACAGGGGGCGTTTACTTC
>TRBJ2-1|TRBD1|TRBV6-5|15|.
CASSTDRGNLNEQFF
TGTGCCAGCAGTACCGACAGGGGTAATCTCAATGAGCAGTTCTTC
>TRBJ2-1|.|TRBV7-6|15|.
CASSLLTGAYNEQFF
TGTGCCAGCAGCTTATTGACTGGTGCCTACAATGAGCAGTTCTTC
>TRBJ2-7|.|TRBV15|15|once
CATSRERDPAYEQYF
TGTGCCACCAGCAGAGAGAGGGATCCAGCCTACGAGCAGTACTTC
>TRBJ2-7|TRBD1|TRBV6-6|13|once
CASSMGQSYEQYF
TGTGCCAGCAGCATGGGACAGTCCTACGAGCAGTACTTC
>TRBJ1-1|TRBD1|TRBV10-3|13|.
CAISEAGGTEAFF
TGTGCCATCAGTGAGGCAGGGGGCACTGAAGCTTTCTTT
>TRBJ2-2|.|TRBV2|13|once
CASSGRDTGELFF
TGTGCCAGCAGTGGGAGGGACACCGGGGAGCTGTTTTTT
>TRBJ1-1|TRBD1|TRBV10-3|13|.
CASSQGENTEAFF
TGTGCCAGCTCACAGGGGGAGAACACTGAAGCTTTCTTT
>TRBJ2-7|TRBD1|TRBV18|14|.
CASSPGQLSYEQYF
TGTGCCAGCTCACCGGGACAGCTATCCTACGAGCAGTACTTC
>TRBJ1-2|.|TRBV7-9|13|.
CASSLDQGYGYTF
TGTGCCAGCAGCTTAGATCAGGGCTATGGCTACACCTTC
>TRBJ2-7|.|TRBV5-1|15|few
CASSLALSTGYEQYF
TGCGCCAGCAGCTTGGCCCTCAGTACAGGCTACGAGCAGTACTTC
>TRBJ2-6|TRBD2|TRBV7-6|17|.
CASSLVRGGGGANVLTF
TGTGCCAGCAGCTTAGTTCGGGGGGGCGGGGGGGCCAACGTCCTGACTTTC
>TRBJ1-1|.|TRBV29-1|13|once
CSGLTGRNTEAFF
TGCAGCGGACTTACAGGGCGCAACACTGAAGCTTTCTTT
>TRBJ1-1|.|TRBV6-5|15|.
CASSYHGQPNTEAFF
TGTGCCAGCAGTTACCACGGACAGCCGAACACTGAAGCTTTCTTT
>TRBJ1-5|TRBD1|TRBV6-5|14|.
CASSTGVGNQPQHF
TGTGCCAGCAGTACAGGGGTAGGCAATCAGCCCCAGCATTTT
>TRBJ1-2|.|TRBV4-1|15|.
CASSQAPDRAGGYTF
TGCGCCAGCAGCCAAGCTCCGGACCGAGCGGGCGGCTACACCTTC
>TRBJ1-4|.|TRBV27|17|.
CASSLFFSDRIGEKLFF
TGTGCCAGCAGTTTATTCTTCAGTGATCGCATAGGTGAAAAACTGTTTTTT
>TRBJ1-2|.|TRBV3-1/TRBV3-2|16|once
CASSQGYTAINYGYTF
TGTGCCAGCAGCCAAGGGTACACAGCGATTAACTATGGCTACACCTTC
>TRBJ2-3|.|TRBV3-1/TRBV3-2|16|.
CASSQGARASTDTQYF
TGTGCCAGCAGCCAAGGGGCCAGGGCTAGCACAGATACGCAGTATTTT
>TRBJ1-1|.|TRBV7-2|14|.
CASSLGGINTEAFF
TGTGCCAGCAGCTTGGGAGGGATCAACACTGAAGCTTTCTTT
>TRBJ2-3|TRBD1|TRBV19|15|.
CASSTRTGVVDTQYF
TGTGCCAGTAGTACAAGGACAGGGGTCGTGGATACGCAGTATTTT
>TRBJ1-2|.|TRBV21-1|14|.
CASSRPGENYGYTF
TGTGCCAGCAGCCGCCCAGGGGAAAACTATGGCTACACCTTC
>TRBJ1-6|.|TRBV7-2|14|once
CASSRTADNSPLHF
TGTGCCAGCAGTAGGACGGCGGATAATTCACCCCTCCACTTT
>TRBJ1-2|.|TRBV7-2|16|once
CASGPGTGHPNYGYTF
TGTGCCAGCGGACCCGGAACAGGGCATCCTAACTATGGCTACACCTTC
>TRBJ2-3|.|TRBV6-4|15|.
CASSREMVSTDTQYF
TGTGCCAGCAGCAGGGAGATGGTCAGCACAGATACGCAGTATTTT
>TRBJ2-7|.|TRBV28|13|few
CASTTQGRNEQYF
TGTGCCAGCACAACCCAGGGAAGAAACGAGCAGTACTTC
>TRBJ1-1|.|TRBV19|14|.
CASSIISTNTEAFF
TGTGCCAGTAGTATCATCTCTACGAACACTGAAGCTTTCTTT
>TRBJ2-4|TRBD1|TRBV18|15|.
CASSPWTGDVDIQYF
TGTGCCAGCTCACCATGGACAGGGGATGTTGACATTCAGTACTTC
>TRBJ2-3|.|TRBV6-1|14|.
CASSDRRDTDTQYF
TGTGCCAGCAGTGACCGGCGGGACACAGATACGCAGTATTTT
>TRBJ2-2|.|TRBV2|15|.
CASSEVSTAVGELFF
TGTGCCAGCAGTGAAGTTTCGACAGCGGTCGGGGAGCTGTTTTTT
>TRBJ2-3|.|TRBV7-8|16|.
CASSPSRGRSTDTQYF
TGTGCCAGCAGCCCTAGTAGGGGAAGGAGCACAGATACGCAGTATTTT
>TRBJ1-1|.|TRBV11-1|14|.
CASSLGGRNTEAFF
TGTGCCAGCAGCTTAGGCGGTAGGAACACTGAAGCTTTCTTT
>TRBJ1-4|.|TRBV14|14|few
CASSQDLRQIKLFF
TGTGCCAGCAGCCAAGATCTGAGGCAGATTAAACTGTTTTTT
>TRBJ2-3|TRBD2|TRBV19|14|.
CASSRTSLADTQYF
TGTGCCAGTAGCCGGACTAGTCTGGCAGATACGCAGTATTTT
>TRBJ1-2|.|TRBV19|12|few
CASSIGKTGYTF
TGTGCCAGTAGTATCGGTAAGACTGGCTACACCTTC